This T cell receptor (beta chain) was recovered during a study of blood T cells in healthy people across ages. This clonotype was picked up one time. Its antigen is currently unknown. V was clipped by 6 bases and J by 1 base, with 19 bases between them. This CDR3 has 16 residues. Germline CDR1 reads MNHEY; CDR2 reads SVGEGT. Points from the study as a whole: Older age went with lower TCR beta diversity per million T cells, in a roughly linear way. Naive and antigen-experienced cells were not separated, limiting conclusive comparison.

A second PCR of roughly 7 to 11 cycles used a sample-barcoded 5' primer and a J-beta primer mix. Each cDNA molecule, via a template-switch adaptor with 12 random nucleotides, was tagged. TCRdb re-analysed the 5' RACE reads in MiXCR, keeping a single row per CDR3 protein. The repertoire includes over 1,500,000 distinct CDR3 sequences, about two fifths of them detected once, and 23% sits in the top ten. Every donor gave roughly 9.2 milliliters of peripheral blood. The specimen was blood. The source is a human donor in good health. V and J are TRBV6-2 or TRBV6-3 and TRBJ2-7, with D hard to call. The CDR3 reads CASSPLSDRRSYEQYF. The CDR3 DNA follows: TGTGCCAGCAGCCCATTGAGCGATCGACGGTCCTACGAGCAGTACTTC.